One sample yielded the 5 T cell receptor beta chains listed below, sequenced in a study of T cell responses to AZD1222 COVID-19 vaccine. Assay: immunoSEQ multiplex PCR; the TCRdb copy retains only in-frame clones and omits some. The sample holds 180,000 or so clones; approximately 93% are singletons and the top ten take roughly 0.99%. The material was peripheral blood, obtained 28 days after the second AZD1222 dose. The receptors here all came from an adult who received the AZD1222 COVID-19 vaccine.

In DNA, the CDR3 is TGTGCCAGCAGCCAGGGATATCAGCCCCAGCATTTT. This codes for CASSQGYQPQHF. The chain uses TRBV6-5 and TRBJ1-5, with TRBD1 as a possible D gene (5 bases). The CDR3 has 12 residues. V was shortened by 6 bases and J by 5 bases, with 8 bases between the two germline ends. Looked up from germline, CDR1 is MNHEY and CDR2 is SVGAGI.

This clone was detected only a few times. J is TRBJ2-2 and V is TRBV7-3; the D is unclear. CDR3 length: 15 residues. Germline loops: CDR1 SGHTA, CDR2 FQGTGA. The germline V and J ends were trimmed by 8 bases and 5 bases, with 18 bases remaining between them. CDR3 sequence (DNA): TGTGCCAGCTGCCCATATGAGTGCGAGACCGGGGAGCTGTTTTTT. It specifies CASCPYECETGELFF.

The rearrangement uses TRBV7-5 and TRBJ2-7. TRBV7-5 is classified as a pseudogene. This CDR3 is 13 amino acids long. CDR3 sequence: CARSDPCGFEQYF. The CDR3 nucleotides are TGTGCCAGAAGCGACCCCTGTGGATTCGAGCAGTACTTC.

This chain links TRBV3-1 (or the pseudogene TRBV3-2) with TRBJ2-4; 7 bases agree with TRBD1. In germline, CDR1 is LGHDT, CDR2 YNNKEL (reference sequence). This CDR3 spans 14 amino acids. V shed 4 bases, J shed 5 bases, and the junction held 5 bases outside the gene matches. CDR3 DNA: TGTGCCAGCAGCCCGGGACAGTCACAAAACATTCAGTACTTC. As protein: CASSPGQSQNIQYF.

The chain joins TRBV5-1 to TRBJ1-1; D may be TRBD1 (6 bases). Trimming removed 2 bases from V and 6 bases from J, with 17 bases in between. In germline, CDR1 is SGHRS, CDR2 YFSETQ. The CDR3 sequence is 15 residues long. The CDR3 sequence: CASSFDDRLIAEAFF. The CDR3 nucleotides are TGCGCCAGCAGCTTCGACGACAGGCTAATTGCTGAAGCTTTCTTT.